A single T cell receptor beta chain is shown here with its context. Only a few counts were recorded for this clonotype. Its target antigen remains unknown. Base qualities were left out, and no much larger clone turns up one base away. Instrument used: Illumina NovaSeq 6000. TCR cDNA was synthesized by 5'RACE template switching, through which a universal primer site and unique molecular identifiers were introduced. Priming of cDNA synthesis was performed from both the TCR alpha and TCR beta constant segments. Library amplification involved two PCR steps, and the second step added sample barcodes and sequencing adapters. Sequencing of libraries was performed on Illumina HiSeq 2500 (2x100 bp) or NovaSeq (2x150 bp). Per the original workflow: Demultiplexing of reads and collapsing into UMI consensus sequences were performed with MIGEC, and V(D)J alignment was carried out with MiXCR. Using edgeR on replicate PBMC samples, clonotypes were called vaccine-responding if FDR was below 0.01 and the log2 fold change was above 5 up to day 15. Bulk clonotypes were assigned CD4 or CD8 identity according to which sequenced CD4 or CD8 repertoire held them at higher abundance. The public reads were run again by TCRdb, first through fastp at Q25 and then through MiXCR, and only productive beta chains were kept. Each CDR3 protein appears once, grouped with its most common genes and DNA. The V and J calls come from TCRdb's annotation, not from the publication. The sample yields a few hundred thousand distinct CDR3 sequences; 3.5% to 4.5% were counted once. The top ten hold 19% of the sample.

The data stem from a study of T cells after yellow fever vaccination (dated by TCRdb to between 2018 and 2021). General notes on the study: The SMART-Seq v4 Ultra Low Input RNA kit was used to prepare libraries from fractions with low cell numbers. To follow T-cell clones before and after primary and booster YFV17D yellow fever vaccination, bulk TCR alpha and beta repertoires were sequenced over time. The cohort comprised two healthy male donors, one aged 18 to 29 and one aged 30 to 40 years. Blood was collected at multiple timepoints before and after primary and secondary immunization, and bulk PBMC replicates and cell subsets were isolated.

The sample's treatment or condition label, decoded: live attenuated yellow fever vaccine strain. At each blood-draw timepoint, two biological replicates of bulk PBMCs were obtained. A standard Ficoll-Paque protocol was used to isolate PBMCs from peripheral blood. TriZol was used to extract RNA from bulk PBMCs, from CD4 and CD8 fractions, and from dextramer-positive and dextramer-negative fractions. On the study overall, not on this receptor specifically: Most clones expanded after primary vaccination were re-detected after the booster (around 96% of CD4 and around 86% of CD8), suggesting broad memory maintenance. Only a couple of donors were included in the study, so the extent to which the findings can be generalized is limited. FACS-sorted repertoires could contain abundant contaminating clonotypes from the bulk population, so computational filtering was required. A small fraction of clonotypes showed up in both the CD4 and CD8 compartments, probably as a result of convergent recombination. Compared with the primary T-cell response, the secondary T-cell response was faster but weaker, reaching its peak on day 5 rather than on day 15.

The TCR sequence derives from a man between 18 and 29 years old who received the YFV17D yellow fever vaccine. Here the sequenced sample was PBMCs, taken 15 days after the yellow fever booster vaccination.

The bases read TGTGCCAGTAGGTCCGTGGGGGGGGTCAATGAGCAGTTCTTC. Translation gives CASRSVGGVNEQFF. The receptor chain draws on TRBV19 and TRBJ2-1, with TRBD2 identical over 7 junction bases. V and J are trimmed by 6 bases and 6 bases, and the gene matches miss 8 bases of the junction. CDR1 and CDR2 were assigned from the germline V gene (reference sequence) as LNHDA and SQIVND. The CDR3 holds 14 amino acids from the cysteine to the phenylalanine. Of the read, only the CDR3 DNA is kept; its 42 bases are in frame from base 1.